The T cell receptor beta chain under discussion was sequenced for a study of patients and donors after allogeneic stem cell transplantation. TCRdb processed the RT-PCR reads anew with MiXCR; each CDR3 protein has one entry. The sample carries about 410,000 distinct CDR3 sequences, 16% recorded once. This CDR3 is built from 14 residues. J was trimmed by 10 bases and V by 4 bases; bases with no gene match: 11. The germline gives CDR1 SGHRS, CDR2 YFSETQ. V and J are TRBV5-1 and TRBJ2-1, with 7 bases that match TRBD2. Sequencing was done on a sample of blood, either unsorted or a sorted T cell fraction (not recorded which). The clonotype originates from a human donor who was either an allogeneic HSCT recipient or a stem cell or donor lymphocyte infusion donor (not recorded which). It is not recorded whose cells these are; they may come from a transplant donor. The DNA for the CDR3 is TGCGCCAGCAGCAAGCCTAGGGAGGGAGGGGAGCAGTTCTTC. Its translation is CASSKPREGGEQFF.